This T cell receptor beta chain was sequenced during a study of beta chain features in type 1 diabetes. Study information: Patients shared similar age, gender and cell yields with healthy donors.

Concerning this clone: Its target is not known. Distinct nucleotide sequences in the sample also encode this CDR3.

Isolated RNA was reverse transcribed in full, so expressed TCRB transcripts were sequenced. The protocol was immunoSEQ multiplex PCR, while the TCRdb copy is restricted to in-frame clones and leaves out a portion. Among 390,000 or so clones listed, around 14% were seen once. Germline CDR1 and CDR2: GTSNPN and SVGIG (reference sequence). Trimming pared 0 bases from V and 2 bases from J, leaving 4 bases between. The CDR3 has 12 residues. The single heparinised draw taken from each donor contained about 100 mL of blood on average. General study results and limits: A pattern of fewer insertions and more deletions at VDJ junctions was seen in type 1 diabetes patients.

The specimen was naive CD4+ T cells from blood. The chain links TRBV30 to TRBJ2-5; D gene ambiguous. The TCR comes from a man aged 25-45 years in good health. The CDR3 region has the DNA TGTGCCTGGAGTGTTGGACAAGAGACCCAGTACTTC. It specifies CAWSVGQETQYF.